The 4 T cell receptor beta chains listed next were all sequenced from one sample in a study of blood T cell repertoires in COVID-19. TCRdb's copy holds only in-frame clones and misses some; the assay was immunoSEQ multiplex PCR. The repertoire includes 4,000 to 5,000 clones, about 76% of them detected once, and 37% sits in the top ten. The sequenced material came from peripheral blood. All receptors come from a human donor in a cohort sampled during active COVID-19.

This clone was seen only once. This specimen includes other DNA sequences encoding the same CDR3. This chain uses TRBV6-2 or TRBV6-3 with TRBJ1-2, with 8 bases lining up with TRBD1. CDR3 size: 14 residues. V was pared by 2 bases and J by 4 bases, with 3 bases of the junction left unmatched. Germline CDR1 is MNHEY and CDR2 is SVGEGT. CDR3 nucleotide sequence: TGTGCCAGCAGTTACGGGACAGGAGGCTATGGCTACACCTTC. Protein sequence: CASSYGTGGYGYTF.

The chain employs TRBV6-6 and TRBJ1-2; weak D call: TRBD1 (5 bases). This CDR3 is built from 14 residues. Looked up from germline, CDR1 is MNHNY and CDR2 is SVGAGI (reference sequence). Trimming removed 0 bases at V and 1 base at J, with 6 bases between. The CDR3 coding sequence is TGTGCCAGCAGTTACTCGACAGTTAACTATGGCTACACCTTC. Translating it yields CASSYSTVNYGYTF.

The chain recombines TRBV6-2 or TRBV6-3 with TRBJ1-2; 7 bases match TRBD1. Germline V lookup: CDR1 MNHEY, CDR2 SVGEGT. Trimming at V came to 2 bases and at J to 5 bases, leaving 2 bases not matched to a gene. This CDR3 is built from 13 residues. Here the CDR3 reads CASSYHRGYGYTF. In nucleotides, the CDR3 is TGTGCCAGCAGTTACCACAGGGGATATGGCTACACCTTC.

The gene calls are TRBV6-5 and TRBJ1-5, with TRBD1 as a possible D gene (5 bases). The germline V gene encodes CDR1 MNHEY and CDR2 SVGAGI. Deletions cut 0 bases from V and 5 bases from J, with 5 bases between. The CDR3 sequence is 13 residues long. The CDR3 region is CASSYSGDQPQHF. Written as DNA, the CDR3 is TGTGCCAGCAGTTACTCAGGGGATCAGCCCCAGCATTTT.